The clone carrying this T cell receptor beta chain was counted a few times. Its antigen is undetermined. Libraries of TCR beta came from quantitative 5'-RACE with molecular barcodes. TCRdb fed the 5' RACE reads into MiXCR, producing one record per CDR3 protein. The sample yields some 140,000 distinct CDR3 sequences, 5.5% to 7.5% seen once. This record comes from a study of CD8 T cells in ankylosing spondylitis. Study-level points and caveats: A number of the motif variants had already been described in reactive arthritis synovial fluid and blood.

This CDR3 spans 13 amino acids. Trimming removed 6 bases from V and 4 bases from J, with 13 bases in between. Germline V gene data show CDR1 as DFQATT and CDR2 as SNEGSKA (reference sequence). Sequencing input: blood, either unsorted or a sorted T cell fraction (not recorded which). The clonotype was recovered from a female donor with ankylosing spondylitis or in good health (not recorded which). V and J are TRBV20-1 and TRBJ2-1, with D perhaps assigned TRBD1 or TRBD2 (5 bases each). The CDR3: CSASGRTYNEQFF. As DNA, the CDR3 is TGCAGTGCCTCGGGACGAACTTACAATGAGCAGTTCTTC.